This T cell receptor beta chain was sequenced in a study of OX40 agonist ivuxolimab in advanced cancers. Background on the study: The dose-escalation group included hepatocellular carcinoma, melanoma, renal cell carcinoma and head and neck cancer.

This clone was counted a single time. Its target is unknown. Collection of blood occurred at baseline, at cycle 4 day 1, and at cycle 7 day 1. Study observations and caveats: Undetermined was the antigen specificity of the expanded peripheral T cells. Partial responders at 0.1-3.0 mg/kg showed near-lowest clonal expansion.

Libraries were prepared by immunoSEQ multiplex PCR; TCRdb keeps only in-frame clonotypes and omits some of them. The sample holds tens of thousands of clones, roughly 86% seen once. This sequence was found in an adult with an advanced solid tumor such as melanoma, head and neck, liver or kidney cancer. The input for sequencing was CD4+ or CD8+ T cells sorted from blood, taken in a trial of the OX40 agonist ivuxolimab.

CDR3 amino acids: CASKLGAGGNTIYF. CDR3 DNA sequence: TGTGCCAGCAAGCTGGGGGCAGGAGGAAACACCATATATTTT. V gene TRBV27 combines with J gene TRBJ1-3; maybe TRBD1 (6 bases). Germline assignment: CDR1 MNHEY and CDR2 SMNVEV (reference sequence). The ends were cut back, 7 bases at V and 4 bases at J, with 14 bases in the middle. The CDR3 sequence is 14 residues long.